The clone carrying this T cell receptor (beta chain) has more than one count but fewer than ten. This may be a read error, as it is one base from a much larger clone. Via MiXCR, TCRdb re-called the PCR reads, giving one row per CDR3 protein. The table shows about 70,000 distinct CDR3 sequences, with roughly 20% occurring only once. This entry belongs to a study of molecular identifiers for immune sequencing clone quantification. This CDR3 contains 15 residues. From germline, CDR1 is SGHVS and CDR2 FQNEAQ. The receptor comes from a human donor in good health. Some libraries in this study had Jurkat cell RNA spiked in. The V and J genes are TRBV7-8 and TRBJ1-1; D might be TRBD1 (5 bases). The material sequenced was naive CD8+ T cells from blood, with Jurkat cell RNA spiked in. Documented subset: FACS-sorted CD8+CD4-CCR7+CD45RA+ naive T cells. CDR3 DNA: TGTGCCAGCAGCCACAGGTTCCTGTCGAACACTGGAGCTTTCTTT. It yields the protein CASSHRFLSNTGAFF.